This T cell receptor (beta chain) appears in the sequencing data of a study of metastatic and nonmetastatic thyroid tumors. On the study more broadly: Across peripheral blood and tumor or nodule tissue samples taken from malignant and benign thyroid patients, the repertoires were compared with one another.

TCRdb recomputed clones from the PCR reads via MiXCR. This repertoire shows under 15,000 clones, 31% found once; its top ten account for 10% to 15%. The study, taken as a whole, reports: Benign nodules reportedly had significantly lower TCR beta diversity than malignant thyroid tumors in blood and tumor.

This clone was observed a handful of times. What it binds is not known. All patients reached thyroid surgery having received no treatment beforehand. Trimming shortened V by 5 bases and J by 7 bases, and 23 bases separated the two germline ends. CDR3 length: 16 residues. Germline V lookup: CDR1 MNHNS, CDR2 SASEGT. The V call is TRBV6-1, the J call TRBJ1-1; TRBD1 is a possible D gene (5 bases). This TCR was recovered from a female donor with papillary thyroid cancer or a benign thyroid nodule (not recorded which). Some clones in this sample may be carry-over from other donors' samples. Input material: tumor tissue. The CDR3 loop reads CASSPRDGGAFGEAFF. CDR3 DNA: TGTGCCAGCAGTCCCCGGGACGGGGGAGCTTTTGGTGAAGCTTTCTTT.